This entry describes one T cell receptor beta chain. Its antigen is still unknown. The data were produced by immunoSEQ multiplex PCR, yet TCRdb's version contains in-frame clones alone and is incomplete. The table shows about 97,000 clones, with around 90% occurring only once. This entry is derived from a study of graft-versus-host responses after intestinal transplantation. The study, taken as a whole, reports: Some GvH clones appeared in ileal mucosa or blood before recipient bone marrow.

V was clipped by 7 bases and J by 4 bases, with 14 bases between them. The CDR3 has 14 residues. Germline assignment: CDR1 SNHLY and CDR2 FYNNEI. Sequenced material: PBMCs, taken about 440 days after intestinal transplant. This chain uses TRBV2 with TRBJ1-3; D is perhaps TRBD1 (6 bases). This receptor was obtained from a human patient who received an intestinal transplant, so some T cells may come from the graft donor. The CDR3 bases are TGTGCCAGCACTGGACAGTACGCAGGAAACACCATATATTTT. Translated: CASTGQYAGNTIYF.